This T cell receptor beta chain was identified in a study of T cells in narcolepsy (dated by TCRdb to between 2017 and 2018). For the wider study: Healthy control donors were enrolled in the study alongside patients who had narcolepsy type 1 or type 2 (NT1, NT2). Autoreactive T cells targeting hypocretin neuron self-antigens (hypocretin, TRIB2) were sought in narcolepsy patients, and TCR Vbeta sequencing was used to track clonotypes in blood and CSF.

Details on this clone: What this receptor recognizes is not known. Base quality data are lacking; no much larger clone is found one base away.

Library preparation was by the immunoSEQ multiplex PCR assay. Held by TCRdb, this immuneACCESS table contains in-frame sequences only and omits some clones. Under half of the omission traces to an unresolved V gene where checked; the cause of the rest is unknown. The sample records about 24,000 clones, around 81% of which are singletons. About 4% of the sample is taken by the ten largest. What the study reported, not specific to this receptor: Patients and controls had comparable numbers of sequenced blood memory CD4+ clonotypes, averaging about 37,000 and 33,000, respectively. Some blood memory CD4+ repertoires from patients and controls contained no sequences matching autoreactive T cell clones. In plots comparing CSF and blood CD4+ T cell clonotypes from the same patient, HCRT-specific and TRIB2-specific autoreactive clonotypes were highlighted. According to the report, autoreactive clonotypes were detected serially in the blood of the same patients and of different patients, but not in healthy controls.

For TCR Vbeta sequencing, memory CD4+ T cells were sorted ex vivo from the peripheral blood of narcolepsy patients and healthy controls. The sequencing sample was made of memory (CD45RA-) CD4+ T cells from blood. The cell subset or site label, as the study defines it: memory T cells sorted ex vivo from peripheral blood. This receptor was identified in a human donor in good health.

CDR3 region: CASSLGGGPRNTEAFF. DNA sequence: TGCGCCAGCAGCTTGGGGGGGGGCCCCAGGAACACTGAAGCTTTCTTT. Recombination linked TRBV5-1 to TRBJ1-1; a weak D assignment points to TRBD1 (6 bases agree). The germline ends are 13 bases apart after V is trimmed by 0 bases and J by 1 base. For CDR1 and CDR2, the germline V gene lists SGHRS and YFSETQ. The CDR3 runs 16 residues from the cysteine to the phenylalanine. The read is trimmed to its CDR3 DNA, 48 bases read in frame from base 1.